The clone carrying this T cell receptor beta chain was detected only a few times. The J segment lost 4 bases and the V segment lost 5 bases, leaving 2 bases of the junction unmatched. The CDR3 has 13 residues. Germline CDR1 is MNHEY and CDR2 is SMNVEV (reference sequence). The data stem from a study of cytomegalovirus exposure and HLA in healthy donors. With 60 Vbeta and 13 Jbeta primers, the PCR was carried out. Clones were sequenced by immunoSEQ multiplex PCR, and TCRdb holds only the in-frame ones, with some missing. Of under 200,000 clones in the sample, around 62% were seen once. Sequenced material: PBMCs. The sequence derives from a man in his forties or fifties in good health and CMV-seronegative. The V gene is TRBV27, the J gene TRBJ1-5; 7 nucleotides match TRBD1. The chain's CDR3 is CASSGTENQPQHF. For the CDR3, the DNA is TGTGCCAGCAGTGGGACAGAAAATCAGCCCCAGCATTTT.